The sequence of this T cell receptor (beta chain) was determined in a study of blood T cell repertoires in COVID-19. This CDR3 is 15 amino acids long. Looked up from germline, CDR1 is KGHDR and CDR2 is SFDVKD. V lost 3 bases, J lost 7 bases, and 16 bases lay in between. Categorization into cohorts depended on clinical history that participants reported. Produced via immunoSEQ multiplex PCR; TCRdb's table is partial and in-frame only. The table lists 200,000 to 300,000 clones, 70% to 90% of them singletons. This receptor was obtained from a man aged 40-49 years who had recovered from COVID-19. The specimen was PBMCs or T cells enriched from blood (not recorded which). The chain has TRBV24-1 and TRBJ2-3; D is possibly TRBD2 (5 bases). The CDR3 bases are TGTGCCACCAGTGATGAGGATCCTAGCTTGCATACGCAGTATTTT. Translated, it gives CATSDEDPSLHTQYF.